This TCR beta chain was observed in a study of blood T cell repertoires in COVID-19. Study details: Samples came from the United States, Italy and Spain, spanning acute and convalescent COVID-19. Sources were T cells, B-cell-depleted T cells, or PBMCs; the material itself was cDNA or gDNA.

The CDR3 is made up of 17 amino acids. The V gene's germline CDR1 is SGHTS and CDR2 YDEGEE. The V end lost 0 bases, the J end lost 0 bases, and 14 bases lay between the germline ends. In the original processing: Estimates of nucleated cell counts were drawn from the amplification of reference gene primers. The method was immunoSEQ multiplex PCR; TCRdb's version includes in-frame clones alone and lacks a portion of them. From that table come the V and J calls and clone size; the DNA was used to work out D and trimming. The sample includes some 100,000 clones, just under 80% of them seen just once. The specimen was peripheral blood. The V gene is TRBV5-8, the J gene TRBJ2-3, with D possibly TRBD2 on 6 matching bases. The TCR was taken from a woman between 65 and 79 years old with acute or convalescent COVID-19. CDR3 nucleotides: TGTGCCAGCAGCTTGGGCGGAGGTCGGGGGAGCACAGATACGCAGTATTTT. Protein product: CASSLGGGRGSTDTQYF.